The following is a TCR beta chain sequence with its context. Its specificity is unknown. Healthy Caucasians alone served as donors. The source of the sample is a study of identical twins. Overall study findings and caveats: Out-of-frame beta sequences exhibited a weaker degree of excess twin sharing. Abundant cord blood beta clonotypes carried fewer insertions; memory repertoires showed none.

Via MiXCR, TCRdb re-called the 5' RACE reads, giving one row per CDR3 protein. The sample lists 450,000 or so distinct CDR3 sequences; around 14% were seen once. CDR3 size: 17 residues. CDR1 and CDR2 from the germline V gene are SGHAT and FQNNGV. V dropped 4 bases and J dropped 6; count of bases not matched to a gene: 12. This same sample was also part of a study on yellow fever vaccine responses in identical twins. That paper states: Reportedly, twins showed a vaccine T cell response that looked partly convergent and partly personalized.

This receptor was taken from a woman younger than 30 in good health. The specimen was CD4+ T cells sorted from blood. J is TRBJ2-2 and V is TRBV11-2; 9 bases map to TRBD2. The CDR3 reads CASSSSSGLAIPGELFF. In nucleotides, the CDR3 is TGTGCCAGCAGCTCCTCCAGTGGACTAGCGATTCCCGGGGAGCTGTTTTTT. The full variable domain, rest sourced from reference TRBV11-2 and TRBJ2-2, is EAGVAQSPRYKIIEKRQSVAFWCNPISGHATLYWYQQILGQGPKLLIQFQNNGVVDDSQLPKDRFSAERLKGVDSTLKIQPAKLEDSAVYLCASSSSSGLAIPGELFFGEGSRLTVL.